This T cell receptor (beta chain) was profiled in a study of OX40 agonist ivuxolimab in advanced cancers. Study context: Patients with hepatocellular carcinoma, melanoma, renal cell or head and neck cancer made up the dose-escalation patients.

Per germline, CDR1 SEHNR and CDR2 FQNEAQ (reference sequence). The CDR3 is 13 amino acids. The germline V and J ends were trimmed by 7 bases and 1 base, with 10 bases remaining between them. TCRdb keeps only in-frame clones here, not all; method: immunoSEQ multiplex PCR. The sample shows tens of thousands of clones, roughly nine tenths of them seen only once. The study's findings and limits: On average, a greater number of expanded clones characterised CD8+ T cells relative to CD4+.

The sample holds a few counts of this clone. No antigen is known for it. This chain connects TRBV7-9 to TRBJ1-1, with D uncertain. The sequencing here drew on CD4+ or CD8+ T cells sorted from blood, taken in a trial of the OX40 agonist ivuxolimab. This TCR came from an adult with an advanced solid tumor such as melanoma, head and neck, liver or kidney cancer. CDR3 coding DNA: TGTGCCAGCACCCCGTGGGGGAACACTGAAGCTTTCTTT. Translating it yields CASTPWGNTEAFF. Complete variable domain (other parts from reference TRBV7-9 and TRBJ1-1): DTGVSQNPRHKITKRGQNVTFRCDPISEHNRLYWYRQTLGQGPEFLTYFQNEAQLEKSRLLSDRFSAERPKGSFSTLEIQRTEQGDSAMYLCASTPWGNTEAFFGQGTRLTVV.